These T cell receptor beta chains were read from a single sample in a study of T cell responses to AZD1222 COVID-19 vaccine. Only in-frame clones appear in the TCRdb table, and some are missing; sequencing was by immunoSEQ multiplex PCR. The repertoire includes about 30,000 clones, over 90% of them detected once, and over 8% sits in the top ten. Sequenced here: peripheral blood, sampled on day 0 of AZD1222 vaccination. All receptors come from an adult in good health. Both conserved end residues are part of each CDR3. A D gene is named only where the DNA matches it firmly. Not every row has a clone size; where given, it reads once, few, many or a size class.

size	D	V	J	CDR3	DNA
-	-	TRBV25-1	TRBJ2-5	CASSERVTVQETQYF	TGTGCCAGCAGTGAAAGGGTGACGGTCCAAGAGACCCAGTACTTC
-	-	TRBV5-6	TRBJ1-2	CASSLVSLNYGYTF	TGTGCCAGCAGCTTGGTATCGCTTAACTATGGCTACACCTTC
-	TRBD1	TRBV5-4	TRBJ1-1	CASSLGQGAMNTEAFF	TGTGCCAGCAGCTTGGGGCAGGGGGCGATGAACACTGAAGCTTTCTTT
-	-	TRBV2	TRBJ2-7	CASSVGQLYEQYF	TGTGCCAGCAGTGTGGGGCAACTCTACGAGCAGTACTTC
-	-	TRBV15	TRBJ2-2	CATSRQGTGELFF	TGTGCCACCAGCAGACAGGGCACCGGGGAGCTGTTTTTT
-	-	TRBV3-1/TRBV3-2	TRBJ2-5	CASSQGGSSKRQETQYF	TGTGCCAGCAGCCAAGGAGGTTCCTCCAAACGACAAGAGACCCAGTACTTC
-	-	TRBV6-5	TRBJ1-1	CASSKSQNTEAFF	TGTGCCAGCAGTAAAAGCCAAAACACTGAAGCTTTCTTT
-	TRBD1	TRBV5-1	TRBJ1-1	CASKTGGTEAFF	TGCGCCAGCAAAACAGGGGGCACTGAAGCTTTCTTT
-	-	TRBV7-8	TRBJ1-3	CASSLRPTYSSGNTIYF	TGTGCCAGCAGCTTACGCCCGACCTACAGCTCTGGAAACACCATATATTTT
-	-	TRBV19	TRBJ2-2	CASKDQALNTGELFF	TGTGCCAGTAAGGACCAGGCCCTCAACACCGGGGAGCTGTTTTTT
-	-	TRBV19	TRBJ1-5	CASSRDSGVGNQPQHF	TGTGCCAGTAGTAGAGACAGTGGGGTTGGCAATCAGCCCCAGCATTTT
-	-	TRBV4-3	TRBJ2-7	CASSQELAGSYEQYF	TGCGCCAGCAGCCAAGAATTGGCGGGGTCCTACGAGCAGTACTTC
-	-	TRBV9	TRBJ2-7	CAGSALTGSMDEQYF	TGTGCCGGCAGCGCCCTGACAGGCTCCATGGACGAGCAGTACTTC
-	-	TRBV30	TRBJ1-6	CAWSIQGRWSPLHF	TGTGCCTGGAGTATCCAGGGAAGGTGGTCACCCCTCCACTTT
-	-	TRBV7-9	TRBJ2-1	CASSLSGSSYNEQFF	TGTGCCAGCAGCTTATCAGGGAGCTCCTACAATGAGCAGTTCTTC
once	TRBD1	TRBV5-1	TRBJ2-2	CASSRVTGHGSGELFF	TGCGCCAGCAGCCGTGTGACAGGGCACGGCTCCGGGGAGCTGTTTTTT
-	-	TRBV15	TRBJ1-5	CATSREGVNQPQHF	TGTGCCACCAGCAGAGAAGGTGTCAATCAGCCCCAGCATTTT
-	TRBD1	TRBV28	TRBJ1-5	CASSSQQGINQPQHF	TGTGCCAGCAGTTCTCAACAGGGGATTAATCAGCCCCAGCATTTT
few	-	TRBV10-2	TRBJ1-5	CASRGYSNQPQHF	TGCGCCAGCAGGGGCTATAGCAATCAGCCCCAGCATTTT
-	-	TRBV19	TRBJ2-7	CASSLDTPYEQYF	TGTGCCAGTAGCCTCGACACGCCCTACGAGCAGTACTTC
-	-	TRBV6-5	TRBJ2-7	CASSSRKGRMYEQYF	TGTGCCAGCAGTTCCCGGAAGGGAAGAATGTACGAGCAGTACTTC
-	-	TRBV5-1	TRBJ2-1	CASSLESNEQFF	TGCGCCAGCAGCTTGGAAAGCAATGAGCAGTTCTTC
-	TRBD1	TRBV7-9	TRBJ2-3	CASSPGGGRTGLTDTQYF	TGTGCCAGCAGCCCAGGGGGTGGAAGGACGGGGTTAACAGATACGCAGTATTTT
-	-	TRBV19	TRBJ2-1	CASSVPGFNEQFF	TGTGCCAGTAGTGTTCCGGGGTTCAATGAGCAGTTCTTC
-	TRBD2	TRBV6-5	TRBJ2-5	CASMGGAQETQYF	TGTGCCAGCATGGGAGGGGCCCAAGAGACCCAGTACTTC
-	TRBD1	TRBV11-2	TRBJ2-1	CASSSPGQGVIRSYNEQFF	TGTGCCAGCAGCTCCCCGGGACAGGGGGTAATAAGGTCCTACAATGAGCAGTTCTTC
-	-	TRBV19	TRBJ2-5	CASTLRVQAGETQYF	TGTGCCAGTACCCTGAGGGTACAGGCGGGAGAGACCCAGTACTTC
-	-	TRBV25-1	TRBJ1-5	CASSEGGPRNQPQHF	TGTGCCAGCAGTGAGGGGGGGCCCCGCAATCAGCCCCAGCATTTT
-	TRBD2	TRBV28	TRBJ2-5	CASSLGGLAGEIQETQYF	TGTGCCAGCAGTTTAGGCGGGCTAGCGGGGGAAATACAAGAGACCCAGTACTTC
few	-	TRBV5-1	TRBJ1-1	CASTGGPLGSEAFF	TGCGCCAGCACTGGGGGGCCTCTGGGGTCTGAAGCTTTCTTT
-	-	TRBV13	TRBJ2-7	CASSWGTGNYEQYF	TGTGCCAGCAGCTGGGGTACGGGGAACTACGAGCAGTACTTC
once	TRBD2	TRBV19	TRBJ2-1	CASSSRGATLAGNEQFF	TGTGCCAGTAGTAGTAGGGGCGCGACGCTAGCGGGCAATGAGCAGTTCTTC
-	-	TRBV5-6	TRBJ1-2	CASSLSPRVRKSYGYTF	TGTGCCAGCAGCTTGTCCCCGCGAGTGAGGAAAAGCTATGGCTACACCTTC
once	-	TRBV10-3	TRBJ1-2	CAITSDGGGHGYTF	TGTGCCATCACCTCAGACGGCGGCGGCCATGGCTACACCTTC
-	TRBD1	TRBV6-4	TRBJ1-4	CASSDRDRKATNEKLFF	TGTGCCAGCAGTGATCGGGACAGAAAAGCAACTAATGAAAAACTGTTTTTT
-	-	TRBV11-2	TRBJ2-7	CASSSHYEQYF	TGTGCCAGCAGCTCCCACTACGAGCAGTACTTC
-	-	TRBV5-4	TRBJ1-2	CASSLEGTSANYGYTF	TGTGCCAGCAGCTTGGAGGGGACTTCAGCTAACTATGGCTACACCTTC
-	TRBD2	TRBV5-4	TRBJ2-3	CASSFLGGNTDTQYF	TGTGCCAGCAGCTTCCTCGGGGGGAACACAGATACGCAGTATTTT
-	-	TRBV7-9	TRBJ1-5	CASSPIFPNQPQHF	TGTGCCAGCAGCCCAATATTCCCAAATCAGCCCCAGCATTTT
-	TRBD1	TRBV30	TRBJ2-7	CAWSVGQGYEQYF	TGTGCCTGGAGTGTCGGACAGGGCTACGAGCAGTACTTC
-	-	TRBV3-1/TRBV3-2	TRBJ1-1	CASSQDGRNLGATEAFF	TGTGCCAGCAGCCAAGACGGGCGGAACCTGGGGGCCACTGAAGCTTTCTTT
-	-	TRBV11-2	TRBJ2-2	CASSVGGGRELFF	TGTGCCAGCAGCGTAGGGGGGGGAAGGGAGCTGTTTTTT
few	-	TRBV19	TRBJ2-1	CATRAGGGYNEQFF	TGTGCCACACGGGCCGGGGGTGGCTACAATGAGCAGTTCTTC
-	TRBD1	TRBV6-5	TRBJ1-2	CASSPMDRGSYGYTF	TGTGCCAGCAGTCCAATGGACAGGGGCTCCTATGGCTACACCTTC
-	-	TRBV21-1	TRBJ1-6	CASITQKAGVKSPLHF	TGTGCCAGCATCACCCAAAAGGCAGGGGTTAAGTCACCCCTCCACTTT
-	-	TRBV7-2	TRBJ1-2	CASSLAEYGYTF	TGTGCCAGCAGCTTAGCGGAGTATGGCTACACCTTC
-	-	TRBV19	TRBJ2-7	CASSGLDAVEGEQYF	TGTGCCAGTAGTGGCTTGGACGCTGTGGAGGGGGAGCAGTACTTC
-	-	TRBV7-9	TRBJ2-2	CASSSTAMNTGELFF	TGTGCCAGCAGCTCGACAGCTATGAACACCGGGGAGCTGTTTTTT